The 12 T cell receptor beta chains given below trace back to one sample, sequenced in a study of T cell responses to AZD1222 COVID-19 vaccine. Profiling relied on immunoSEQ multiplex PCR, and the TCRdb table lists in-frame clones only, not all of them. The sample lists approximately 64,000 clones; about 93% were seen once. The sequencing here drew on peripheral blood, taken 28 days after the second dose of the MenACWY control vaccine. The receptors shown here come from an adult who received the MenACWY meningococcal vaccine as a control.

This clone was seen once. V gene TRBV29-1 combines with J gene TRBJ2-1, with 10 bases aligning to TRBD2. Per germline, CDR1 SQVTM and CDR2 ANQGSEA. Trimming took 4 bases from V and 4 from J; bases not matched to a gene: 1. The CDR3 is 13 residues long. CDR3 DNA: TGCAGCGTTGCTAGCGGGAGTTACAATGAGCAGTTCTTC. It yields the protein CSVASGSYNEQFF.

Here the CDR3 reads CASRRDRDRSYEQYF. The CDR3 DNA reads as TGTGCCAGCAGACGAGACCGGGACAGGTCCTACGAGCAGTACTTC. The J gene is TRBJ2-7, the V gene TRBV6-5, with 8 nucleotides matching TRBD1. The trim removed 6 bases at V and 1 base at J, leaving 8 bases unmatched. Germline-derived CDR1 and CDR2 are MNHEY and SVGAGI. The CDR3 loop spans 15 amino acids.

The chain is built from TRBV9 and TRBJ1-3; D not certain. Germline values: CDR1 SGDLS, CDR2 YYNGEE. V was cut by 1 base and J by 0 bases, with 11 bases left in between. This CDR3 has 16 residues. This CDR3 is CASSVSRLVSGNTIYF. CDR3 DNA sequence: TGTGCCAGCAGCGTAAGTCGGCTCGTCTCTGGAAACACCATATATTTT. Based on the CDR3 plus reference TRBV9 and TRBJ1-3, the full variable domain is DSGVTQTPKHLITATGQRVTLRCSPRSGDLSVYWYQQSLDQGLQFLIQYYNGEERAKGNILERFSAQQFPDLHSELNLSSLELGDSALYFCASSVSRLVSGNTIYFGEGSWLTVV.

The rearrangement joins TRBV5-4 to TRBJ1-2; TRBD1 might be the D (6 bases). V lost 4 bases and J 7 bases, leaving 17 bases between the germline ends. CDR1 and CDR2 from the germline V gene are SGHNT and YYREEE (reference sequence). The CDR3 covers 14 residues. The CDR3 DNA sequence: TGTGCCAGCAGCCCCAGTGGAGGGGGTGTTGGCTACACCTTC. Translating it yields CASSPSGGGVGYTF.

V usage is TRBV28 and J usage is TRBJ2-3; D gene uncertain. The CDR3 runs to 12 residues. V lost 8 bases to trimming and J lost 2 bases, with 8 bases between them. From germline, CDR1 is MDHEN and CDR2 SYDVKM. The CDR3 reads CASGTNTDTQYF. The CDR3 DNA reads TGTGCCAGCGGCACCAACACAGATACGCAGTATTTT. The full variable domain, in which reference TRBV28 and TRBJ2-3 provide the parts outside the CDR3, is DVKVTQSSRYLVKRTGEKVFLECVQDMDHENMFWYRQDPGLGLRLIYFSYDVKMKEKGDIPEGYSVSREKKERFSLILESASTNQTSMYLCASGTNTDTQYFGPGTRLTVL.

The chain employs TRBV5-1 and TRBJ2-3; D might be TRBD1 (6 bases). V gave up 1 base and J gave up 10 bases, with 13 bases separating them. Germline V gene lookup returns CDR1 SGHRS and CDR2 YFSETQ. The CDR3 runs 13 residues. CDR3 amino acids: CASSLTDSAPQYF. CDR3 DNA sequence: TGCGCCAGCAGCTTGACGGACAGTGCCCCGCAGTATTTT.

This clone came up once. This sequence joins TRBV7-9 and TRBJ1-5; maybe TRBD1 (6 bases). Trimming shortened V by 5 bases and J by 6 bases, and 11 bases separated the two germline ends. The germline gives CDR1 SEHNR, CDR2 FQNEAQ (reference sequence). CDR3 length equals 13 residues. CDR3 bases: TGTGCCAGCAGCCCCAGGGGTAGTCAGCCCCAGCATTTT. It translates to CASSPRGSQPQHF.

In nucleotides, the CDR3 is TGTGCCAGCAGCTTAGCCGACCCCCTCATTAATGAAAAACTGTTTTTT. Encoded protein: CASSLADPLINEKLFF. The V call is TRBV7-8, the J call TRBJ1-4; D is undetermined. The CDR3 is made up of 16 amino acids. Looked up from germline, CDR1 is SGHVS and CDR2 is FQNEAQ. V was pared by 0 bases and J by 4 bases, with 12 bases between.

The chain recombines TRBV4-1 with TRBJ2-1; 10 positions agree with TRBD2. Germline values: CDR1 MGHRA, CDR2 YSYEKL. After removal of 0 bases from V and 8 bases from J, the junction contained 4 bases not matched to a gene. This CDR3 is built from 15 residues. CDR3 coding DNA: TGCGCCAGCAGCCAAGAGGAGCGGGAGGGCGATGAGCAGTTCTTC. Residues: CASSQEEREGDEQFF.

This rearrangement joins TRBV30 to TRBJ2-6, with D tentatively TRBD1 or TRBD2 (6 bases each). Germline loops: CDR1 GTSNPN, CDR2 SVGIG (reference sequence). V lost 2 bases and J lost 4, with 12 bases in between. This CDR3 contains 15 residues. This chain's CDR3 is CAWSTGAEGANVLTF. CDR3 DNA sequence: TGTGCCTGGAGTACGGGGGCAGAAGGGGCCAACGTCCTGACTTTC. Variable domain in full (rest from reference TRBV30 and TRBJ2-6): SQTIHQWPATLVQPVGSPLSLECTVEGTSNPNLYWYRQAAGRGLQLLFYSVGIGQISSEVPQNLSASRPQDRQFILSSKKLLLSDSGFYLCAWSTGAEGANVLTFGAGSRLTVL.

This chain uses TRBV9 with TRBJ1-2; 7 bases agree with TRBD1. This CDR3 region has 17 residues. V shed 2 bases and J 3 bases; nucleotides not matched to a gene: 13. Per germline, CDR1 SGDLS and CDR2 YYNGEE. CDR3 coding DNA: TGTGCCAGCAGCGTCTACGACAGGGTGGATTCGGACTATGGCTACACCTTC. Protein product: CASSVYDRVDSDYGYTF.

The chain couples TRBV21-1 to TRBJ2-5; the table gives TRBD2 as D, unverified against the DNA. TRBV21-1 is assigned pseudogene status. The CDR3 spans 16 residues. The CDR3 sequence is CASSKSLGTLGETQYF. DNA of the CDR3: TGTGCCAGCAGCAAATCCCTAGGGACTTTAGGAGAGACCCAGTACTTC.